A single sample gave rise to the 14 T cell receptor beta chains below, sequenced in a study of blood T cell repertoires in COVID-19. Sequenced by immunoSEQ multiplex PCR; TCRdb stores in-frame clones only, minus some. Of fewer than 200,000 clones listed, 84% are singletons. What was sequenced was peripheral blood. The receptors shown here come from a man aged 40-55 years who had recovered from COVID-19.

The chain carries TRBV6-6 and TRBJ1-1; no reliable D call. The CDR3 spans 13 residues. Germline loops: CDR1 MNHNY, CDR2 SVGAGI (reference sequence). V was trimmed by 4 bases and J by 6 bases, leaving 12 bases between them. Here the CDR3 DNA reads TGTGCCAGCAGTTTTGGTACTATAGCTGAAGCTTTCTTT. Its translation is CASSFGTIAEAFF.

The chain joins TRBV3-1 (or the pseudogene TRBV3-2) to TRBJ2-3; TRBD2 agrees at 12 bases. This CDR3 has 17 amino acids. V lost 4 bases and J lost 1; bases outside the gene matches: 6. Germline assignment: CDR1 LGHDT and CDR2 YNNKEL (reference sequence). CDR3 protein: CASSPRTSGIRTDTQYF. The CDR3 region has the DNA TGTGCCAGCAGCCCGAGGACTAGCGGGATCCGCACAGATACGCAGTATTTT.

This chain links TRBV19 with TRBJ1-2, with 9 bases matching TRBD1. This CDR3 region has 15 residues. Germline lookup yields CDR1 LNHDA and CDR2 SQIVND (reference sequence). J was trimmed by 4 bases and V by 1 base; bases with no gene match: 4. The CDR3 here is CASSIVGTGRYGYTF. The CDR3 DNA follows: TGTGCCAGTAGTATAGTTGGGACAGGGCGCTATGGCTACACCTTC.

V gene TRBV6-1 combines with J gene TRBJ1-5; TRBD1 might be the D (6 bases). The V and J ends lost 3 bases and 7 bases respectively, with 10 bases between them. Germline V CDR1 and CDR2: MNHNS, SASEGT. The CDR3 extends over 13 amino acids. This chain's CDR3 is CASSDIRGQPQHF. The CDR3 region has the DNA TGTGCCAGCAGTGATATCAGGGGACAGCCCCAGCATTTT.

CDR3 nucleotide sequence: TGTGCCAGTAGTTCGACACAGAATCAGCCCCAGCATTTT. This encodes CASSSTQNQPQHF. The chain links TRBV19 to TRBJ1-5; D remains unclear. Per germline, CDR1 LNHDA and CDR2 SQIVND (reference sequence). Trimming pared 5 bases from V and 4 bases from J, leaving 9 bases between. The CDR3 contains 13 residues.

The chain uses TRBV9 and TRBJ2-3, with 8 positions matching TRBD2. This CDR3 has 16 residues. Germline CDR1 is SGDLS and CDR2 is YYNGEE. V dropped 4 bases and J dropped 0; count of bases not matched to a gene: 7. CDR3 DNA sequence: TGTGCCAGCAGCCTCCATAGCGGGATGAGCACAGATACGCAGTATTTT. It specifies CASSLHSGMSTDTQYF.

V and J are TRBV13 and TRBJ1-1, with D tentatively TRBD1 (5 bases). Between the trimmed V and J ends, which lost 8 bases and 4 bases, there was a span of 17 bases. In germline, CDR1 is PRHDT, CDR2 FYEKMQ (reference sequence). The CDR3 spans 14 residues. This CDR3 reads CASLLRGGGTEAFF. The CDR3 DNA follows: TGTGCCAGCCTCCTAAGGGGAGGAGGCACTGAAGCTTTCTTT.

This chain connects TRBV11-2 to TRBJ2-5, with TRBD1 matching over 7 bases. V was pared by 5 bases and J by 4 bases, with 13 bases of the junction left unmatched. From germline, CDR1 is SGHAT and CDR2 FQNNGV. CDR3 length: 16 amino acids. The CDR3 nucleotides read TGTGCCAGCAGCCGTCGGACAGGTTTGGGGCTAGAGACCCAGTACTTC. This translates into CASSRRTGLGLETQYF.

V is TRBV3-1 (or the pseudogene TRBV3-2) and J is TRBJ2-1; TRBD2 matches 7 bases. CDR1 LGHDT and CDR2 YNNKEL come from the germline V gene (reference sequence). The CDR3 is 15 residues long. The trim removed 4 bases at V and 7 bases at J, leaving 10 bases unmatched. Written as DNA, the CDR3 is TGTGCCAGCAGCCTTAGCGGGTGGGAAGGGAATGAGCAGTTCTTC. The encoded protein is CASSLSGWEGNEQFF.

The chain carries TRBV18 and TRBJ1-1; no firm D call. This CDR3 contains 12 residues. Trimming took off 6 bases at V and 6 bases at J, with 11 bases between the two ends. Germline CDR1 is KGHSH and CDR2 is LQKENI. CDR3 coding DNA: TGTGCCAGCTCGCCCACGGTGTCTGAAGCTTTCTTT. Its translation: CASSPTVSEAFF.

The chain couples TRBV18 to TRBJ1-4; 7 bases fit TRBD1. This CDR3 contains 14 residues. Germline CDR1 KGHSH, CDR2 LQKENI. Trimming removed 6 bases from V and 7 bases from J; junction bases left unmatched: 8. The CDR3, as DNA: TGTGCCAGCTCCCCCGGGACAGAGATTGAAAAACTGTTTTTT. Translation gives CASSPGTEIEKLFF.

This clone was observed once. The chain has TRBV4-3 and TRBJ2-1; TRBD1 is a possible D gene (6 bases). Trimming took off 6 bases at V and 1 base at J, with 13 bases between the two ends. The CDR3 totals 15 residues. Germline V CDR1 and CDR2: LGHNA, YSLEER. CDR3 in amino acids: CASSVAGESYNEQFF. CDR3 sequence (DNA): TGCGCCAGCAGTGTGGCAGGGGAGTCCTACAATGAGCAGTTCTTC.

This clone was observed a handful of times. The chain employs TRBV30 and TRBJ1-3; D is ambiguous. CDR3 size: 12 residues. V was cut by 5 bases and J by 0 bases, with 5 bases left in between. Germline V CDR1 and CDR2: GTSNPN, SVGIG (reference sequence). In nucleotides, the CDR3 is TGTGCCTGGGACACCTCTGGAAACACCATATATTTT. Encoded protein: CAWDTSGNTIYF.

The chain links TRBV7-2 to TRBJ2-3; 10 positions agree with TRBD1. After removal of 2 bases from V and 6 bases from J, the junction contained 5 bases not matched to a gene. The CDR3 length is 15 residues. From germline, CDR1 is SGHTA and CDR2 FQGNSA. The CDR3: CASSLLRDRGDTQYF. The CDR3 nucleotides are TGTGCCAGCAGCTTACTCCGGGACAGGGGTGATACGCAGTATTTT.